One and the same sample provided the 27 T cell receptor beta chains below, sequenced in a study of blood T cell repertoires in COVID-19 (dated by TCRdb to about 2020). The receptor library was made with the immunoSEQ multiplex PCR assay. TCRdb mirrors the immuneACCESS table, restricted to in-frame sequences. Some clones are absent from its copies; in checked studies, under half trace to an unresolved V gene, and the reason for the others is unknown. Within this sample are about 440,000 clones, with approximately 90% of them counted one time only. The ten largest account for over 9.5% of the sample. Sequenced input: peripheral blood. The receptor source for this set is a woman between 45 and 60 years old with COVID-19, enrolled during active disease.

This sequence joins TRBV5-4 and TRBJ2-3; 7 bases align to TRBD1. The V and J ends lost 3 bases and 1 base, in that order; junction bases with no gene match: 2. Germline V gives CDR1 SGHNT, CDR2 YYREEE (reference sequence). The CDR3 is 14 amino acids. The CDR3: CASSSTGGTDTQYF. The CDR3 nucleotides read TGTGCCAGCAGCTCAACAGGGGGCACAGATACGCAGTATTTT.

The chain employs TRBV20-1 and TRBJ1-4, with D tentatively TRBD1 (6 bases). The CDR3 consists of 15 residues. V was cut by 3 bases and J by 2 bases, with 13 bases left in between. CDR1 is DFQATT, CDR2 SNEGSKA, per germline (reference sequence). CDR3 DNA sequence: TGCAGTGCTAGTAGGGGGGGCAGGACTAATGAAAAACTGTTTTTT. Protein: CSASRGGRTNEKLFF.

Turning to this clone: Germline and junction disagree at one end, which may indicate a read error. This chain uses TRBV19 with TRBJ2-3; 10 bases line up with TRBD1. The germline V gene has CDR1 LNHDA and CDR2 SQIVND (reference sequence). The CDR3 extends over 17 amino acids. In DNA form, the CDR3 reads TGTGCCAGTAGTTTAGACAGGGGGCGCGAAGTCACAGATACGCAGTATTTT. Residues: CASSLDRGREVTDTQYF.

The chain has TRBV2 and TRBJ1-5; 7 bases map to TRBD1. Germline CDR1 reads SNHLY; CDR2 reads FYNNEI. The CDR3 spans 13 residues. J lost 2 bases, V lost 5 bases, and 0 bases had no gene match. The DNA for the CDR3 is TGTGCCAGCAGTCAGGGGGGCAATCAGCCCCAGCATTTT. This translates into CASSQGGNQPQHF.

The sample holds a few counts of this clone. The rearrangement links TRBV29-1 to TRBJ2-2, with 10 nucleotides matching TRBD1. The J segment lost 6 bases and the V segment lost 2 bases, leaving 6 bases of the junction unmatched. CDR1 is SQVTM, CDR2 ANQGSEA, per germline. The CDR3 loop spans 15 amino acids. The CDR3 is CSVEMGTGVPGELFF. CDR3 DNA sequence: TGCAGCGTTGAAATGGGGACAGGGGTCCCCGGGGAGCTGTTTTTT.

The chain's CDR3 is CSASSDRLNQPQHF. The CDR3 region has the DNA TGCAGTGCTAGTTCGGACAGGCTCAATCAGCCCCAGCATTTT. This chain links TRBV20-1 with TRBJ1-5, with TRBD1 identical over 7 bases. The CDR3 loop spans 14 amino acids. V was pared by 3 bases and J by 3 bases, with 5 bases of the junction left unmatched. Germline assignment: CDR1 DFQATT and CDR2 SNEGSKA (reference sequence).

The J gene is TRBJ1-4, the V gene TRBV19, with 7 bases identical to TRBD1. Trimming at V came to 1 base and at J to 11 bases, leaving 1 base not matched to a gene. The germline V gene encodes CDR1 LNHDA and CDR2 SQIVND (reference sequence). CDR3 size: 12 residues. DNA for the CDR3: TGTGCCAGTAGTATAGGCAGGGGGAAACTGTTTTTT. Translated, it gives CASSIGRGKLFF.

The chain employs TRBV19 and TRBJ1-1, with TRBD1 matching 7 bases. V lost 10 bases and J lost 0; bases outside the gene matches: 8. The CDR3 extends over 14 amino acids. Germline loops: CDR1 LNHDA, CDR2 SQIVND (reference sequence). This chain's CDR3 is CATRPDRLNTEAFF. As DNA, the CDR3 is TGTGCCACCCGACCGGACAGGCTGAACACTGAAGCTTTCTTT.

CDR3 nucleotide sequence: TGCAGTGCTAGCCAGACAGATACGCAGTATTTT. This codes for CSASQTDTQYF. The rearrangement uses TRBV20-1 and TRBJ2-3; D is uncertain. V lost 3 bases and J lost 3, with 4 bases in between. From germline, CDR1 is DFQATT and CDR2 SNEGSKA (reference sequence). The CDR3 totals 11 residues.

The chain joins TRBV18 to TRBJ1-2, with D perhaps matching TRBD1 (5 bases). The CDR3 has 14 amino acids. CDR1 is KGHSH and CDR2 is LQKENI in the germline V gene. The germline V and J ends were trimmed by 1 base and 6 bases, with 12 bases remaining between them. The CDR3 reads CASSPRGGEDGYTF. DNA of the CDR3: TGTGCCAGCTCACCACGGGGGGGTGAAGATGGCTACACCTTC.

This chain joins TRBV5-1 and TRBJ2-5; D might be TRBD2 (5 bases). Germline values: CDR1 SGHRS, CDR2 YFSETQ. There are 12 residues in the CDR3. Trimming cost V 5 bases and J 3 bases, with 8 bases left between them. The CDR3 sequence is CASREGEETQYF. DNA of the CDR3: TGCGCCAGCAGAGAGGGTGAAGAGACCCAGTACTTC.

The gene calls are TRBV30 and TRBJ1-1, with 9 bases identical to TRBD1. J was trimmed by 4 bases and V by 3 bases; bases with no gene match: 3. Germline-derived CDR1 and CDR2 are GTSNPN and SVGIG (reference sequence). CDR3 size: 13 residues. This CDR3 is CAWSWDRATEAFF. CDR3 nucleotide sequence: TGTGCCTGGAGCTGGGACAGGGCCACTGAAGCTTTCTTT.

The chain is built from TRBV6-1 and TRBJ2-2, with D possibly TRBD1 on 6 matching bases. This CDR3 has 14 residues. Germline V gene lookup returns CDR1 MNHNS and CDR2 SASEGT. V lost 4 bases, J lost 2 bases, and 8 bases lay in between. Written as DNA, the CDR3 is TGTGCCAGCAGTGGGACAGAAAACACCGGGGAGCTGTTTTTT. This codes for CASSGTENTGELFF.

This chain links TRBV5-8 with TRBJ2-2; D may be TRBD1 (6 bases). Looked up from germline, CDR1 is SGHTS and CDR2 is YDEGEE. The CDR3 loop spans 16 amino acids. Trimming took off 4 bases at V and 6 bases at J, with 19 bases between the two ends. The CDR3 bases are TGTGCCAGCAGCCCCGCCGTTGGGGGCGCGGCCGGGGAGCTGTTTTTT. Amino acids: CASSPAVGGAAGELFF.

The chain combines TRBV29-1 with TRBJ2-7; maybe TRBD1 (5 bases). This CDR3 is built from 13 residues. With 4 bases removed from V and 4 bases from J, the gap between germline ends came to 14 bases. Germline assignment: CDR1 SQVTM and CDR2 ANQGSEA. The DNA for the CDR3 is TGCAGCGTTGTCACGACAGACAAGTACGAGCAGTACTTC. Its translation: CSVVTTDKYEQYF.

The chain combines TRBV5-1 with TRBJ2-6; D not resolved. CDR1 is SGHRS and CDR2 is YFSETQ in the germline V gene. The CDR3 is made up of 16 amino acids. V was cut by 3 bases and J by 0 bases, with 10 bases left in between. In DNA, the CDR3 is TGCGCCAGCAGCTCGACAACACCCTCTGGGGCCAACGTCCTGACTTTC. It is translated as CASSSTTPSGANVLTF. The full variable domain, in which reference TRBV5-1 and TRBJ2-6 provide the parts outside the CDR3, is KAGVTQTPRYLIKTRGQQVTLSCSPISGHRSVSWYQQTPGQGLQFLFEYFSETQRNKGNFPGRFSGRQFSNSRSEMNVSTLELGDSALYLCASSSTTPSGANVLTFGAGSRLTVL.

The chain joins TRBV24-1 to TRBJ2-2; 11 nucleotides line up with TRBD1. Germline lookup yields CDR1 KGHDR and CDR2 SFDVKD. The V and J ends lost 5 bases and 7 bases, in that order; junction bases with no gene match: 2. CDR3 size: 14 residues. CDR3 DNA sequence: TGTGCCACCAGTGGGACAGGGGGCATCGGGGAGCTGTTTTTT. Residues: CATSGTGGIGELFF.

V is TRBV10-1 and J is TRBJ2-7; TRBD1 matches at 12 bases. Germline trimming cut 7 bases from V and 5 bases from J; bases unmatched to any gene: 6. This CDR3 comprises 14 residues. The germline V gene encodes CDR1 WNHNN and CDR2 SYGVQD (reference sequence). CDR3 in DNA: TGCGCCAGCAAACCCGGGACAGGGGGCGACGAGCAGTACTTC. Protein sequence: CASKPGTGGDEQYF.

V is TRBV5-1 and J is TRBJ1-1; D possibly corresponds to TRBD1 (5 bases). From germline, CDR1 is SGHRS and CDR2 YFSETQ. The CDR3 is made up of 15 amino acids. The V gene lost 4 bases and the J gene lost 1 base, with 14 bases spanning the gap. As DNA, the CDR3 is TGCGCCAGCAGCCCGGCGGGGGAGGGGAACACTGAAGCTTTCTTT. It yields the protein CASSPAGEGNTEAFF.

This rearrangement joins TRBV7-3 to TRBJ2-3, with 11 nucleotides matching TRBD2. Germline V lookup: CDR1 SGHTA, CDR2 FQGTGA. This CDR3 comprises 18 residues. Trimming removed 0 bases from V and 6 bases from J; junction bases left unmatched: 11. CDR3 nucleotides: TGTGCCAGCAGCTTAACCGTACTTAGCGGGGGGGCCAGGGATACGCAGTATTTT. It encodes CASSLTVLSGGARDTQYF.

This CDR3 reads CASRLTQGHGYTF. As DNA, the CDR3 is TGCGCCAGCCGACTGACACAGGGCCATGGCTACACCTTC. V gene TRBV5-1 combines with J gene TRBJ1-2; TRBD1 might be the D (6 bases). Per the germline V gene, CDR1 is SGHRS and CDR2 is YFSETQ. This CDR3 has 13 residues. V lost 7 bases, J lost 6 bases, and 16 bases lay in between.

The chain employs TRBV5-1 and TRBJ1-2; 8 bases are shared with TRBD1. J lost 4 bases, V lost 4 bases, and 15 bases had no gene match. Germline loops: CDR1 SGHRS, CDR2 YFSETQ. CDR3 length: 17 amino acids. The CDR3 DNA reads as TGCGCCAGCAGCCCAGGGGGCACCAGAGGGGTTTTCTATGGCTACACCTTC. Protein: CASSPGGTRGVFYGYTF.

The chain joins TRBV6-5 to TRBJ2-6; TRBD1 matches at 9 bases. This CDR3 region has 15 residues. Germline values: CDR1 MNHEY, CDR2 SVGAGI. The V gene end was trimmed by 6 bases and the J gene end by 3 bases; junction bases not matched to a gene: 3. The CDR3 region is CASRRTGDGANVLTF. The CDR3 DNA reads as TGTGCCAGCAGACGGACAGGGGATGGGGCCAACGTCCTGACTTTC.

This clone was observed a single time. V usage is TRBV12-2 and J usage is TRBJ2-6; the tabulated D call, TRBD1, remains unverified against the DNA. TRBV12-2 is described as a pseudogene. CDR3 length: 19 residues. For the CDR3, the DNA is TGTGCAAGTCGCCCCATCCGGGACAGGGCGTTGCTTGGGGCCAACGTCCTGACTTTC. Encoded protein: CASRPIRDRALLGANVLTF.

About this clone: Other nucleotide sequences in the sample specify the same CDR3. This chain uses TRBV28 with TRBJ1-1; no clear D gene. Looked up from germline, CDR1 is MDHEN and CDR2 is SYDVKM. The CDR3 contains 15 residues. Trimming removed 2 bases from V and 2 bases from J, with 12 bases in between. The CDR3 DNA follows: TGTGCCAGCAGTTTACGAGGTCTCGCTAACACTGAAGCTTTCTTT. This sequence encodes CASSLRGLANTEAFF.

V is TRBV27 and J is TRBJ2-4; possibly TRBD2 for D (6 bases). Between the trimmed V and J ends, which lost 5 bases and 0 bases, there was a span of 23 bases. This CDR3 is 19 amino acids long. In germline, CDR1 is MNHEY, CDR2 SMNVEV (reference sequence). The CDR3 DNA follows: TGTGCCAGCAGTCCATCCCCCGGGACTGGGAATTTAGCCAAAAACATTCAGTACTTC. Protein: CASSPSPGTGNLAKNIQYF.

The V gene is TRBV5-1, the J gene TRBJ2-7; maybe TRBD2 (6 bases). The V and J ends lost 3 bases and 4 bases respectively, with 14 bases between them. This CDR3 is built from 14 residues. Germline V CDR1 and CDR2: SGHRS, YFSETQ. CDR3 sequence (DNA): TGCGCCAGCAGCTCGGGCGGGCGGGATTACGAGCAGTACTTC. Translation gives CASSSGGRDYEQYF. The variable domain in full, completed from reference TRBV5-1 and TRBJ2-7, reads KAGVTQTPRYLIKTRGQQVTLSCSPISGHRSVSWYQQTPGQGLQFLFEYFSETQRNKGNFPGRFSGRQFSNSRSEMNVSTLELGDSALYLCASSSGGRDYEQYFGPGTRLTVT.